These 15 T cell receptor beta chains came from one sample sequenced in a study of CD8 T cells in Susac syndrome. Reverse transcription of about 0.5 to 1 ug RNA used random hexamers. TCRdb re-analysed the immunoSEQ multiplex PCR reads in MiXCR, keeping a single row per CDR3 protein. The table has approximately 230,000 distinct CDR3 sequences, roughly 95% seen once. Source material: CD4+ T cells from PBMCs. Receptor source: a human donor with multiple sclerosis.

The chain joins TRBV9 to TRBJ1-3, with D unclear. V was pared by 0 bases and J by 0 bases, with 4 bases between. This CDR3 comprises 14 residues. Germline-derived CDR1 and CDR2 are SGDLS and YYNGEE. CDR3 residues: CASSVVGSGNTIYF. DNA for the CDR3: TGTGCCAGCAGCGTAGTGGGCTCTGGAAACACCATATATTTT. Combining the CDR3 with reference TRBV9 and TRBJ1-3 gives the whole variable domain DSGVTQTPKHLITATGQRVTLRCSPRSGDLSVYWYQQSLDQGLQFLIQYYNGEERAKGNILERFSAQQFPDLHSELNLSSLELGDSALYFCASSVVGSGNTIYFGEGSWLTVV.

In DNA, the CDR3 is TGCAGCGTCAGAGGGCTTAGCTCCTACGAGCAGTACGTC. Translated: CSVRGLSSYEQYV. The chain recombines TRBV29-1 with TRBJ2-7, with a possible D match to TRBD2 (5 bases). Germline V gene data show CDR1 as SQVTM and CDR2 as ANQGSEA. The CDR3 runs 13 residues. Between the trimmed V and J ends, which lost 6 bases and 0 bases, there was a span of 12 bases.

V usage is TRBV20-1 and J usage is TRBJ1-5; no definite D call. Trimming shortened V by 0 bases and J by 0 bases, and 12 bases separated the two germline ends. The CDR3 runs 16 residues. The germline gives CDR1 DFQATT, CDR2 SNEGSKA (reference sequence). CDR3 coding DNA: TGCAGTGCTAGAGACTCGGCGCGCCATAGCAATCAGCCCCAGCATTTT. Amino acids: CSARDSARHSNQPQHF.

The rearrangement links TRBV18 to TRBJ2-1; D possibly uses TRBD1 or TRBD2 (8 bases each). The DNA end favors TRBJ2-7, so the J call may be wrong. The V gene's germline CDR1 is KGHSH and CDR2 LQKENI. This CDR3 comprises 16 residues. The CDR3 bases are TGTGCCAGCTCACCATCACAGGGGGGCAGCGGGAGCGAGCAGTACGTC. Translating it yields CASSPSQGGSGSEQYV.

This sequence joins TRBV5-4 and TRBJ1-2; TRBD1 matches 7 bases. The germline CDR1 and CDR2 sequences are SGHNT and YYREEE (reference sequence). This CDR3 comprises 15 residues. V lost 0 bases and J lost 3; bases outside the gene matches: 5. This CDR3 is CASSLGGQRHYGYTF. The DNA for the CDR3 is TGTGCCAGCAGCTTGGGGGGACAGAGACACTATGGCTACACCTTC.

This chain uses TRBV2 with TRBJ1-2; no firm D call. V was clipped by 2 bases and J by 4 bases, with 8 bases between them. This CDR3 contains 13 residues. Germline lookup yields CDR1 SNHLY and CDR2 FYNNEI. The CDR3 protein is CASSENRFYGYTF. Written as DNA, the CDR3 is TGTGCCAGCAGTGAAAATCGGTTCTATGGCTACACCTTC.

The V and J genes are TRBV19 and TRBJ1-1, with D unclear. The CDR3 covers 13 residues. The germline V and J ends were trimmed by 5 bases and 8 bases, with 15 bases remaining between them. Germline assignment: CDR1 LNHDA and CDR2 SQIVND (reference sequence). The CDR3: CASSFGPGGEAFF. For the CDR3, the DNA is TGTGCCAGTAGTTTTGGGCCGGGCGGAGAAGCTTTCTTT. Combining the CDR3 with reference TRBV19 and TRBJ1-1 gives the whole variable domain DGGITQSPKYLFRKEGQNVTLSCEQNLNHDAMYWYRQDPGQGLRLIYYSQIVNDFQKGDIAEGYSVSREKKESFPLTVTSAQKNPTAFYLCASSFGPGGEAFFGQGTRLTVV.

The CDR3 here is CASSPPDRVYEQYV. In DNA form, the CDR3 reads TGCGCCAGCAGCCCCCCCGACAGGGTTTACGAGCAGTACGTC. The chain employs TRBV4-1 and TRBJ2-7, with 7 bases aligning to TRBD1. Germline-derived CDR1 and CDR2 are MGHRA and YSYEKL. The junction had 7 bases not matched to a gene; V was cut back by 4 bases and J by 4 bases. CDR3 length: 14 amino acids.

CDR3 sequence (DNA): TGTGCCAGCAGGGCCGGGACAGGGACCTACAATGAGCAGTTCTTC. Protein product: CASRAGTGTYNEQFF. The V gene is TRBV2, the J gene TRBJ2-1; 9 nucleotides align to TRBD1. This CDR3 contains 15 residues. The V gene end was trimmed by 6 bases and the J gene end by 2 bases; junction bases not matched to a gene: 5. Per germline, CDR1 SNHLY and CDR2 FYNNEI.

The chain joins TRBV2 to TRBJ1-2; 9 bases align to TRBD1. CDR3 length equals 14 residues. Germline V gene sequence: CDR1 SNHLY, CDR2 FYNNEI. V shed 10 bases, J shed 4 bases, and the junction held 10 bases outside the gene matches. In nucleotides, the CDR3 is TGTGCCACCGAAGGTGACAGGGGGGTCTATGGCTACACCTTC. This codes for CATEGDRGVYGYTF.

As DNA, the CDR3 is TGCAGCGTAGGCCACCGAGGGGCGCGGGCCGGGGAGCTGTTTTTT. It yields the protein CSVGHRGARAGELFF. The chain uses TRBV29-1 and TRBJ2-2; D possibly matches TRBD1 or TRBD2 (5 bases each). V lost 6 bases to trimming and J lost 6 bases, with 20 bases between them. The germline gives CDR1 SQVTM, CDR2 ANQGSEA. This CDR3 contains 15 residues.

In nucleotides, the CDR3 is TGTGCCAGCAGTCCACCACGCTCGGGGGCTAGCACAGATACGCAGTATTTT. Protein: CASSPPRSGASTDTQYF. V gene TRBV12-3 or TRBV12-4 combines with J gene TRBJ2-3; D possibly uses TRBD1 or TRBD2 (6 bases each). Trimming pared 5 bases from V and 0 bases from J, leaving 18 bases between. The CDR3 loop spans 17 amino acids.

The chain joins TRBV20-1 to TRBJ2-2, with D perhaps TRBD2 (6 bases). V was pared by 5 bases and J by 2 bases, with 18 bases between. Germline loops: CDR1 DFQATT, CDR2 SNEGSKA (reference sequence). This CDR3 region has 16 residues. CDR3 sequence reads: CSAASLGLPNTGELFF. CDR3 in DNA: TGCAGTGCTGCGTCTTTGGGACTTCCTAACACCGGGGAGCTGTTTTTT.

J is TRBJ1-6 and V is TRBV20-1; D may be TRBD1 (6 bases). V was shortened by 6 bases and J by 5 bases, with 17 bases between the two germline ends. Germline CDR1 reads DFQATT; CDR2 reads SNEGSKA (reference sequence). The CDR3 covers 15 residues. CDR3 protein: CSAPGVQGNNSPLHF. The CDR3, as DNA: TGCAGTGCCCCGGGCGTCCAGGGGAATAATTCACCCCTCCACTTT.

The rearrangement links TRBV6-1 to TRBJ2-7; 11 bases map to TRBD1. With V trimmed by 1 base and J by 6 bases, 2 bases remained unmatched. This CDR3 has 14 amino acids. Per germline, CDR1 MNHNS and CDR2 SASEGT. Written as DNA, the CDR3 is TGTGCCAGCAGTGAAGGGACAGGGGGCACCGAGCAGTACGTC. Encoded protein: CASSEGTGGTEQYV.